This entry is about one T cell receptor (beta chain). Its binding antigen is unknown. The record has no base qualities; no much larger clone is one base away. This sample was taken from a study of T cell responses to AZD1222 COVID-19 vaccine (dated by TCRdb to the early 2020s). At the level of the whole study: Because spike-specific TCR depth and breadth did not differ between the two schedules, AZD1222 recipients who got a second dose at roughly 4 weeks were pooled with those who got a second dose at roughly 12 weeks. A total of 233 trial participants underwent TCR sequencing, of whom about 210 had received two doses of AZD1222 and around 25 had received two doses of the MenACWY control vaccine. Trial participants were enrolled by age into 18-55, 56-69 and 70-plus year subgroups, with around 150, 28 and 57 TCR-sequenced participants respectively. Findings and caveats that apply to the study as a whole: Conclusions about previously exposed vaccinees were limited because only 5 or 6 AZD1222 recipients were SARS-CoV-2 seropositive at baseline. Epitopes outside the regions mutated in the B.1.351 and B.1.1.7 variants were reportedly recognized by nearly half of the unique spike-specific TCRs. Most participants were white British and females outnumbered males, and the authors suggested that clonal diversity may have been underestimated. Because no day 14 peak-response samples were available, repertoires were characterized only after the peak T cell response. After two AZD1222 doses, both the breadth and the depth of spike-specific TCRs were significantly higher than at day 0 and than in MenACWY recipients. The whole spike protein was spanned by vaccine-associated CD4 TCRs, and dominant responses were seen in regions 160-218 and 743-854. The 56-69-year group was small, and its depth increase did not reach significance, likely because of low power.

Read against the paper, the sample's time point label means: baseline before first vaccination. Samples from vaccinated people were obtained from the UK trials COV001 and COV002, which included a single-blind randomized controlled phase 2/3 trial of AZD1222 (ChAdOx1 nCoV-19) in healthy adults. Trial participant PBMC samples were collected at day 0 and day 28 after the second dose for TCRbeta chain sequencing. The CDR3 regions of human TCRbeta chains were analyzed by immunosequencing. Processing in the source paper ran as follows. TCRs in the repertoires were matched against a reference library of SARS-CoV-2-specific TCRs that had been generated with the MIRA antigen-specificity platform. Breadth was defined as the fraction of unique TCRs that were SARS-CoV-2-associated. Depth was defined as the fraction of total T cells that were SARS-CoV-2-associated. Each spike-specific TCR was assigned to its reactive spike region and to a CD4 or CD8 class using the MIRA data. Log10-transformed breadth and depth values were compared by one-way ANOVA with Sidak's multiple comparisons tests. TCRdb took over this immuneACCESS table, retaining in-frame rearrangements with V and J assigned. Such tables are incomplete; in checked studies, under half of the missing clones stem from an unresolved V gene, and the remainder is unexplained. D and trimming come from the DNA, and the V and J calls and clone size come from that table. The sample profile shows 100,000 or so clones; about 87% of them were found once. 1.8% of the sample is taken by the ten largest.

V loses 2 bases at its end and J loses 5 bases; junction bases beyond the gene matches: 1. Reading from cysteine to phenylalanine, the CDR3 counts 13 amino acids. Only the CDR3 region is kept as DNA, spanning 39 bases read in frame from base 1. This sample comprised peripheral blood, obtained on day 0 of AZD1222 vaccination. The receptor was isolated from an adult in good health. The rearranged chain carries TRBV12-3 or TRBV12-4 and TRBJ1-2; 8 bases in between match TRBD1. The bases are TGTGCCAGCAGTTTAACAGGGGGGTATGGCTACACCTTC. It specifies CASSLTGGYGYTF.